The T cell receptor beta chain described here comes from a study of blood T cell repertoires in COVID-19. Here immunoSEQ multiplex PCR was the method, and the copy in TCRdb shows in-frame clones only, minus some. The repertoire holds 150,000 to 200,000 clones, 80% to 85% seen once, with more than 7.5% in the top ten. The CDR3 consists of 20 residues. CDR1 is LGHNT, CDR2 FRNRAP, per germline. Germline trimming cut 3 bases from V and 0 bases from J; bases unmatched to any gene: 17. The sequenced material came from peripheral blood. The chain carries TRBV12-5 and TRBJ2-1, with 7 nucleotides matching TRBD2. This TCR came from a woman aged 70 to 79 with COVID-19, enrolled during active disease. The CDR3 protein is CASGFLSVAPGGPSYNEQFF. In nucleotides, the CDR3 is TGTGCTAGTGGTTTCTTGTCGGTAGCACCGGGGGGTCCCTCCTACAATGAGCAGTTCTTC.